These 9 T cell receptor beta chains were all obtained from the same sample, sequenced in a study of blood T cells in healthy people across ages. With a J-beta primer mix and a sample-barcoded 5' primer, a second PCR ran about 6 to 11 cycles. TCRdb independently ran MiXCR on the 5' RACE reads; one entry per CDR3 protein. The table includes roughly 900,000 distinct CDR3 sequences, 29% detected once. The sequencing input was blood. The receptors originated from a woman aged 80 or over in good health.

This clonotype was detected only a few times. A much larger clone differs by one base, so this may be a read error. The rearrangement uses TRBV12-3 or TRBV12-4 and TRBJ1-2; 7 positions match TRBD1. V dropped 7 bases and J dropped 7; count of bases not matched to a gene: 9. The CDR3 is made up of 13 amino acids. CDR3 sequence: CASTEQGRSGYTF. In nucleotides, the CDR3 is TGTGCCAGCACGGAACAGGGGCGTTCTGGCTACACCTTC.

This clonotype was observed a few times. The chain is built from TRBV7-2 and TRBJ1-6; no reliable D call. V dropped 5 bases and J dropped 10 bases, with 18 bases sitting between them. Germline V gene sequence: CDR1 SGHTA, CDR2 FQGNSA. This CDR3 is built from 15 residues. CDR3 sequence (DNA): TGTGCCAGCAGCCGAGCTGCGGGTGTCGGGTCACCCCTCCACTTT. Translation gives CASSRAAGVGSPLHF.

The gene calls are TRBV6-2 or TRBV6-3 and TRBJ2-5; 7 bases map to TRBD1. The last part of the DNA fits TRBJ2-7 better; the J call may be wrong. The length of the CDR3 is 13 residues. Germline CDR1 is MNHEY and CDR2 is SVGEGT. The CDR3 DNA reads TGTGCCAGCAGCCCAGGGGGATTGGACGAGCAGTACTTC. As protein: CASSPGGLDEQYF.

A remark on this clonotype: A much larger clone lies one base from this, so it may be a read error. The chain employs TRBV7-2 and TRBJ2-3; 9 bases match TRBD2. The CDR3 sequence is 15 residues long. The germline CDR1 and CDR2 sequences are SGHTA and FQGNSA. CDR3 coding DNA: TGTGCCTGCAGCTCCGATAGCGGGGGAGGAGATACGCAGTATTTT. This sequence encodes CACSSDSGGGDTQYF.

This clonotype was seen repeatedly, ten times or more. This rearrangement joins TRBV7-2 to TRBJ2-3; the D gene is possibly TRBD1 (7 bases). The CDR3 covers 15 residues. Germline V gene lookup returns CDR1 SGHTA and CDR2 FQGNSA. V was shortened by 4 bases and J by 0 bases, with 11 bases between the two germline ends. CDR3 DNA sequence: TGTGCCAGCAGCTCCCAGGGGGGCAGCACAGATACGCAGTATTTT. This gives the protein CASSSQGGSTDTQYF.

The chain uses TRBV11-2 and TRBJ1-1, with 8 bases identical to TRBD1. In germline, CDR1 is SGHAT, CDR2 FQNNGV. There are 14 residues in the CDR3. V gave up 4 bases and J gave up 11 bases; unmatched junction bases: 12. The CDR3 DNA sequence: TGTGCCAGCAGCTATACGACAGGGGAAAAAAGGGCTTTCTTT. Protein: CASSYTTGEKRAFF.

On this clonotype itself: The junction and the germline gene differ at one end; a read error may be behind it. This chain connects TRBV14 to TRBJ1-5; D might be TRBD1 (5 bases). The CDR3 sequence is 13 residues long. Germline V gene lookup returns CDR1 SGHDN and CDR2 FVKESK. The CDR3 loop is CACSQERGGPQHF. For the CDR3, the DNA is TGTGCCTGCAGCCAAGAGCGGGGGGGTCCCCAGCATTTT.

This clonotype turned up a few times. The rearrangement links TRBV12-3 or TRBV12-4 to TRBJ2-3, with 7 nucleotides matching TRBD1. V lost 7 bases to trimming and J lost 1 base; unmatched junction nucleotides: 2. The CDR3 is 13 amino acids. Written as DNA, the CDR3 is TGTGCCAGCAACAGGGGAGGCACAGATACGCAGTATTTT. This encodes CASNRGGTDTQYF.

This clonotype was observed a handful of times. One junction end disagrees with the germline gene, perhaps due to a read error. The chain couples TRBV6-1 to TRBJ2-1; D not certain. CDR1 is MNHNS and CDR2 is SASEGT in the germline V gene. The CDR3 covers 12 residues. CDR3 residues: CASSVSYDEQFF. DNA for the CDR3: TGTGCCAGCAGTGTGTCCTACGATGAGCAGTTCTTC.